This record looks at one TCR beta chain sequence and its context. V was pared by 4 bases and J by 8 bases, with 13 bases between. The germline gives CDR1 SGDLS, CDR2 YYNGEE. There are 13 residues in the CDR3. This specimen comes from a study of T-cell memory formation after mild COVID-19. TCRdb re-derived calls from the 5' RACE reads in MiXCR, one entry per CDR3 protein. This sample has some 350,000 distinct CDR3 sequences, with 15% to 20% found just once. The chain links TRBV9 to TRBJ2-1; no definite D call. The sequenced sample consisted of PBMCs or a T cell subset sorted from them (not recorded which). This TCR was sampled from a man aged 18 to 35 who had mild COVID-19 (a few samples of this study predate the infection). Cell type and time point are not known. Here the CDR3 DNA reads TGTGCCAGCAGCTTCTCCCCCTCGGATGAGCAGTTCTTC. Translation: CASSFSPSDEQFF.